Given below is one T cell receptor (beta chain) in context. Antigen specificity is unknown. This specimen comes from a study of cytomegalovirus exposure and HLA in healthy donors. Study overall: Assignment to the Caucasian-associated ancestry cluster applied to around 82% of the approximately 400 genotyped donors. Study-wide results and limits: Relative to the roughly 700-donor mean, N-insertions were reportedly fewer in an Asian-associated ancestry cluster in a later analysis. The authors later found most CMV-associated TCR beta chains appeared HLA-restricted.

Germline V gene lookup returns CDR1 MNHNS and CDR2 SASEGT. V gave up 5 bases and J gave up 2 bases, with 9 bases separating them. CDR3 size: 13 residues. PCR was performed using 60 Vbeta and 13 Jbeta primers. The data were produced by immunoSEQ multiplex PCR, yet TCRdb's version contains in-frame clones alone and is incomplete. Here the sample spans fewer than 85,000 clones, about four fifths being singletons. This rearrangement joins TRBV6-1 to TRBJ1-2; tentative D call: TRBD1 (6 bases). This TCR came from a man younger than 35 in good health and CMV-seropositive. Input material: PBMCs. The CDR3 reads CASSTGTNYGYTF. CDR3 coding DNA: TGTGCCAGCAGTACCGGGACAAACTATGGCTACACCTTC.